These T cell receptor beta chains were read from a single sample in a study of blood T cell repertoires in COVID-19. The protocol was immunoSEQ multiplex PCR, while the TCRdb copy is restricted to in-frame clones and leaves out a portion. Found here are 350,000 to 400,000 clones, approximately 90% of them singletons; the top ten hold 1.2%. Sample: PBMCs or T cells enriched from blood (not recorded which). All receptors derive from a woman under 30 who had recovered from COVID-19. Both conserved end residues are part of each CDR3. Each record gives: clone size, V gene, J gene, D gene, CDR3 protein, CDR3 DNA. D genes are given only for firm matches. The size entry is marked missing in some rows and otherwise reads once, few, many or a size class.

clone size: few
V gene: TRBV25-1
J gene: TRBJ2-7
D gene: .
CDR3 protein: CASSEWSTWEQYF
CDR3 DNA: TGTGCCAGCAGTGAATGGTCTACGTGGGAGCAGTACTTC

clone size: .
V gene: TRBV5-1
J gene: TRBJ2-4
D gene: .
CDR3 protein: CASSPGQRTPKNIQYF
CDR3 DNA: TGCGCCAGCAGCCCAGGACAGAGAACACCCAAAAACATTCAGTACTTC

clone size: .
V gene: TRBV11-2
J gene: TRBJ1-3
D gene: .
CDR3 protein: CASSLEPGSYSGNTIYF
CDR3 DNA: TGTGCCAGCAGCTTAGAACCAGGTTCCTACTCTGGAAACACCATATATTTT

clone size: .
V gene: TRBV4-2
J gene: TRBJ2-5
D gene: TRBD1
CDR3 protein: CASSPYTGDEAQYF
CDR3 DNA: TGTGCCAGCAGCCCCTACACAGGGGACGAGGCCCAGTACTTC

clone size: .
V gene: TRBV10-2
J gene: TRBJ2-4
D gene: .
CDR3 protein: CASSESASIGGIQYF
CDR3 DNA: TGCGCCAGCAGTGAGTCGGCCTCGATTGGGGGGATTCAGTACTTC

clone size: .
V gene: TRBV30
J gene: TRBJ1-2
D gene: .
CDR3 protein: CAGPKGVGYTF
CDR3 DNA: TGTGCCGGACCCAAGGGGGTTGGCTACACCTTC

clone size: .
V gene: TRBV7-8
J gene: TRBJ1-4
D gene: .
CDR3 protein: CASSLENLRVTTNEKLFF
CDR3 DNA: TGTGCCAGCAGCTTAGAAAATTTGAGGGTAACAACTAATGAAAAACTGTTTTTT

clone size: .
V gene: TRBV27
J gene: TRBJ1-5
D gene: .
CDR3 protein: CASSPSPRAVYSNQPQHF
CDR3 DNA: TGTGCCAGCAGTCCATCCCCCAGGGCAGTCTATAGCAATCAGCCCCAGCATTTT

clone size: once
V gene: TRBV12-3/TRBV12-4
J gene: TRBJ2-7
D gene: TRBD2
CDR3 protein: CASRLAGAYEQYF
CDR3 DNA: TGTGCCAGTCGACTAGCGGGGGCCTACGAGCAGTACTTC

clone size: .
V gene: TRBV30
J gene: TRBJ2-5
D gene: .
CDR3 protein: CAWSPGQQETQYF
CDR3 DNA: TGTGCCTGGAGTCCGGGACAACAAGAGACCCAGTACTTC

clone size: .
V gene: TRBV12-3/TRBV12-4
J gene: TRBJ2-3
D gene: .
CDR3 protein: CASSISDTQYF
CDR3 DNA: TGTGCCAGCAGTATCTCAGATACGCAGTATTTT

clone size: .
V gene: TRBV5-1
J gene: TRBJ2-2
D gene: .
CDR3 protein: CASSLAVGAGELFF
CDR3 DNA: TGCGCCAGCAGCTTAGCCGTAGGGGCCGGGGAGCTGTTTTTT

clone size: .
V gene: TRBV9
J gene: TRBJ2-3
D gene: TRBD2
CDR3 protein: CASSVGGLAGVDTQYF
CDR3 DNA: TGTGCCAGCAGCGTAGGGGGCCTAGCGGGGGTAGATACGCAGTATTTT

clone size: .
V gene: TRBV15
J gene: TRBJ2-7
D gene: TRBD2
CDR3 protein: CATLPGTSGMETYEQYF
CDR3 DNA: TGTGCCACCTTGCCCGGGACTAGCGGCATGGAAACCTACGAGCAGTACTTC

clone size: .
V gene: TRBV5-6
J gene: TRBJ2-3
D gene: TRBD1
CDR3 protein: CASSLGQGATDTQYF
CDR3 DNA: TGTGCCAGCAGCCTGGGACAGGGGGCCACAGATACGCAGTATTTT

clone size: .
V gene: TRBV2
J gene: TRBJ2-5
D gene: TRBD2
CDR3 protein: CASLPVSGGFQETQYF
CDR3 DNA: TGTGCCAGCCTCCCGGTGAGCGGGGGGTTCCAAGAGACCCAGTACTTC

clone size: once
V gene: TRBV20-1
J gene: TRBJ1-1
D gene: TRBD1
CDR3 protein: CSASDRGTQGTEAFF
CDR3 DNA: TGCAGTGCTAGTGACAGGGGCACACAAGGGACTGAAGCTTTCTTT

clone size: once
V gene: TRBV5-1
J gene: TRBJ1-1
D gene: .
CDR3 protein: CASSLYQRNTEAFF
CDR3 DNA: TGCGCCAGCAGCTTGTACCAGCGGAACACTGAAGCTTTCTTT

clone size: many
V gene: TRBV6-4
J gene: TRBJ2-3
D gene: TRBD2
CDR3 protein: CASSDAGGSDTQYF
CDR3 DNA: TGTGCCAGCAGTGACGCGGGGGGGTCAGATACGCAGTATTTT

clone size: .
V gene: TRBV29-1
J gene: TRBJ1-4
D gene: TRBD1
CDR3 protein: CSVEVPGQVPFF
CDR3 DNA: TGCAGCGTTGAAGTTCCGGGACAGGTACCGTTTTTT

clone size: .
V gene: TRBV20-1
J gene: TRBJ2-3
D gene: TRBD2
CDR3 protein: CSASAGAGGPTDTQYF
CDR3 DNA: TGCAGTGCTAGTGCGGGCGCGGGGGGGCCCACAGATACGCAGTATTTT

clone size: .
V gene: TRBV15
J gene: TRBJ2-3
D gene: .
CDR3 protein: CATTQWVSGTDTQYF
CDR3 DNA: TGTGCCACCACCCAGTGGGTTTCGGGGACAGATACGCAGTATTTT

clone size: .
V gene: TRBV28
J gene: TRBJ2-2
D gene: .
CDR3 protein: CASSSPGQNTGELFF
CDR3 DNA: TGTGCCAGCAGTTCACCGGGACAGAACACCGGGGAGCTGTTTTTT

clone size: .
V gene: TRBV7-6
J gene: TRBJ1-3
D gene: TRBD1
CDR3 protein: CASSSFLQGLSGNTIYF
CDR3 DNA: TGTGCCAGCAGCTCCTTCCTACAGGGGCTGAGTGGAAACACCATATATTTT

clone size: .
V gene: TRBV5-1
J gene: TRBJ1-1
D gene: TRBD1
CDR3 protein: CASSVTGAVNTEAFF
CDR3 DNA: TGCGCCAGCAGCGTGACAGGGGCTGTGAACACTGAAGCTTTCTTT

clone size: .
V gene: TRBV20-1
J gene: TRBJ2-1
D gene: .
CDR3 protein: CSARALDEQFF
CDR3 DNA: TGCAGTGCTAGAGCCCTTGATGAGCAGTTCTTC

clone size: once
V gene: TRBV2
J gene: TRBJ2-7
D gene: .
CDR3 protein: CASRPTDYEQYF
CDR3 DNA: TGTGCCAGCAGGCCTACAGACTACGAGCAGTACTTC

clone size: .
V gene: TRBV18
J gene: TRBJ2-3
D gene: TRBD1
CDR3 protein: CASSPGGQGATDTQYF
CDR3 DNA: TGTGCCAGCTCACCAGGGGGACAGGGGGCTACAGATACGCAGTATTTT

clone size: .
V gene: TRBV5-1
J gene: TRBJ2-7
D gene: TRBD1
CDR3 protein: CASRQVSGTGAPLFAYEQYF
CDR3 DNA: TGCGCCAGCAGGCAAGTATCCGGGACAGGGGCCCCGCTTTTCGCCTACGAGCAGTACTTC

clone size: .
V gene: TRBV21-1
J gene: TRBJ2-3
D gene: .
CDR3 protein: CASSGGYRGSTDTQYF
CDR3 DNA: TGTGCCAGCAGCGGCGGGTACAGGGGGAGCACAGATACGCAGTATTTT

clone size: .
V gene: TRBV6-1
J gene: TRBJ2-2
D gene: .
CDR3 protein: CASSEGHRGTGELFF
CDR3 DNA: TGTGCCAGCAGTGAAGGGCACCGGGGCACCGGGGAGCTGTTTTTT

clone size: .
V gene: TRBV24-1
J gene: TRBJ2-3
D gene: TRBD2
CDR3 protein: CATSDLGTSGGPDTQYF
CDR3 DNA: TGTGCCACCAGTGACCTGGGGACTAGCGGGGGACCAGATACGCAGTATTTT

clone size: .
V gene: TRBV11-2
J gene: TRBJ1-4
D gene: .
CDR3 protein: CASRSFDRLNEKLFF
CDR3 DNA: TGTGCCAGCCGATCATTCGACAGATTAAATGAAAAACTGTTTTTT

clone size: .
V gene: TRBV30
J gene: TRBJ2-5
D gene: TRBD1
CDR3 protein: CAWQQGAETQYF
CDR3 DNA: TGTGCCTGGCAACAGGGGGCAGAGACCCAGTACTTC

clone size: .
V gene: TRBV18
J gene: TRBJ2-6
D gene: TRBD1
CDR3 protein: CASSDMDRAGANVLTF
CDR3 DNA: TGTGCCAGCTCAGATATGGACAGGGCTGGGGCCAACGTCCTGACTTTC

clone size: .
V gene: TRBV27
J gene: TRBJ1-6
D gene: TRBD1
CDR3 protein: CASNRQGYNSPLHF
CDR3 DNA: TGTGCCAGCAATAGACAGGGGTATAATTCACCCCTCCACTTT

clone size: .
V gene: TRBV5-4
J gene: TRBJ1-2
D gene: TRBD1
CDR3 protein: CASSSQGMGYGYTF
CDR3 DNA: TGTGCCAGCAGCTCACAGGGGATGGGTTATGGCTACACCTTC

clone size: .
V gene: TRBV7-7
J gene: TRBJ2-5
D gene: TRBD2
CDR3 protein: CASSLFSGGAETQYF
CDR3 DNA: TGTGCTAGCAGCTTATTCAGCGGGGGGGCAGAGACCCAGTACTTC

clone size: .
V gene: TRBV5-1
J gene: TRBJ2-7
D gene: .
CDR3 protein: CASSQGQTPAQYF
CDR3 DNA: TGCGCCAGCAGCCAAGGACAGACGCCGGCGCAGTACTTC